These 24 T cell receptor beta chains originate from one sample sequenced in a study of shared clonotypes between healthy human individuals (dated by TCRdb to about 2020). Library creation used the immunoSEQ multiplex PCR assay. As stored in TCRdb, this immuneACCESS dataset retains in-frame rearrangements with V and J assigned. A fraction of the clones does not appear; measured against another copy, unresolved V genes explain less than half of the discrepancy, and the remainder lacks a known reason. Recorded for this sample are 740,000 or so clones; 55% to 85% of them occurred a single time. The ten largest account for under 2% of the sample. The sequenced sample consisted of memory CD4+ T cells sorted from blood. The sample's cell subset or site label is to be understood as: CD45RA-negative fraction. The receptors derive from a woman under 40 in good health.

A word on this clone: This specimen includes other DNA sequences encoding the same CDR3. CDR3 nucleotides: TGTGCCAGCAGACTAGCGGGAGGCAATGAGCAGTTCTTC. This gives the protein CASRLAGGNEQFF. This chain links TRBV19 with TRBJ2-1; 13 positions match TRBD2. Germline CDR1 LNHDA, CDR2 SQIVND (reference sequence). This CDR3 is built from 13 residues. J gave up 6 bases and V 9 bases, and 2 bases lay outside the gene matches.

The rearrangement joins TRBV5-5 to TRBJ2-1; TRBD2 matches at 9 bases. Germline V gives CDR1 SGHKS, CDR2 YYEKEE (reference sequence). The CDR3 has 15 amino acids. The V and J ends lost 2 bases and 5 bases, in that order; junction bases with no gene match: 5. For the CDR3, the DNA is TGTGCCAGCAGCTTTGTCCTAGCGGGAAACAATGAGCAGTTCTTC. Its protein is CASSFVLAGNNEQFF.

The V and J genes are TRBV6-6 and TRBJ2-6; 7 nucleotides line up with TRBD2. Trimming removed 4 bases from V and 0 bases from J; junction bases left unmatched: 3. Germline CDR1 reads MNHNY; CDR2 reads SVGAGI (reference sequence). The CDR3 runs 16 residues. This chain's CDR3 is CASSLGGSSGANVLTF. For the CDR3, the DNA is TGTGCCAGCAGTTTGGGGGGGAGCTCTGGGGCCAACGTCCTGACTTTC.

The chain recombines TRBV11-2 with TRBJ1-2; D call uncertain. The V and J ends lost 1 base and 0 bases respectively, with 0 bases between them. Germline CDR1 reads SGHAT; CDR2 reads FQNNGV. The CDR3 is 12 amino acids. Here the CDR3 DNA reads TGTGCCAGCAGCTTAGCTAACTATGGCTACACCTTC. Protein: CASSLANYGYTF.

This chain links TRBV7-2 with TRBJ1-1, with a tentative D call TRBD1 (6 bases). The germline V gene has CDR1 SGHTA and CDR2 FQGNSA. The germline V and J ends were trimmed by 7 bases and 1 base, with 22 bases remaining between them. This CDR3 has 17 amino acids. The CDR3 DNA is TGTGCCAGCACCCTTTTTGGGGGGCCCACCAAGAACACTGAAGCTTTCTTT. Its protein is CASTLFGGPTKNTEAFF.

The V gene is TRBV2, the J gene TRBJ2-3; D could derive from TRBD1 or TRBD2 (5 bases each). Germline lookup yields CDR1 SNHLY and CDR2 FYNNEI. CDR3 length: 15 residues. Trimming removed 4 bases from V and 4 bases from J, with 15 bases in between. CDR3 nucleotide sequence: TGTGCCAGCAGTGTAGAGGGACCTCTCGCAGATACGCAGTATTTT. This sequence encodes CASSVEGPLADTQYF. Based on the CDR3 plus reference TRBV2 and TRBJ2-3, the full variable domain is EPEVTQTPSHQVTQMGQEVILRCVPISNHLYFYWYRQILGQKVEFLVSFYNNEISEKSEIFDDQFSVERPDGSNFTLKIRSTKLEDSAMYFCASSVEGPLADTQYFGPGTRLTVL.

The table lists this clone with a few counts. The chain joins TRBV28 to TRBJ1-1; tentatively, D is TRBD1 (6 bases). The CDR3 covers 14 residues. Trimming took 2 bases from V and 5 from J, leaving 12 bases between them. Per the germline V gene, CDR1 is MDHEN and CDR2 is SYDVKM. DNA of the CDR3: TGTGCCAGCAGTTTACAGGGGCGTAGGACTGAAGCTTTCTTT. Amino acids: CASSLQGRRTEAFF. Looking up the rest from reference TRBV28 and TRBJ1-1 gives the full variable domain: DVKVTQSSRYLVKRTGEKVFLECVQDMDHENMFWYRQDPGLGLRLIYFSYDVKMKEKGDIPEGYSVSREKKERFSLILESASTNQTSMYLCASSLQGRRTEAFFGQGTRLTVV.

The V call is TRBV19, the J call TRBJ2-3; no definite D call. Trimming stripped 4 bases from V and 4 bases from J, with 9 bases between. This CDR3 has 13 amino acids. Germline V gives CDR1 LNHDA, CDR2 SQIVND (reference sequence). CDR3 bases: TGTGCCAGTAGTAGGCCGGCCGCAGATACGCAGTATTTT. Translating it yields CASSRPAADTQYF.

The sample holds a few counts of this clone. The chain recombines TRBV5-1 with TRBJ1-2; D is uncertain. With 0 bases removed from V and 1 base from J, the gap between germline ends came to 13 bases. CDR1 and CDR2 from the germline V gene are SGHRS and YFSETQ. The CDR3 sequence is 16 residues long. Here the CDR3 reads CASSLVQSDFNYGYTF. The CDR3 coding sequence is TGCGCCAGCAGCTTGGTTCAGTCTGATTTTAACTATGGCTACACCTTC. Looking up the rest from reference TRBV5-1 and TRBJ1-2 gives the full variable domain: KAGVTQTPRYLIKTRGQQVTLSCSPISGHRSVSWYQQTPGQGLQFLFEYFSETQRNKGNFPGRFSGRQFSNSRSEMNVSTLELGDSALYLCASSLVQSDFNYGYTFGSGTRLTVV.

J is TRBJ2-5 and V is TRBV11-2; tentatively, D is TRBD1 or TRBD2 (5 bases each). In germline, CDR1 is SGHAT, CDR2 FQNNGV. With 1 base removed from V and 5 bases from J, the gap between germline ends came to 14 bases. The CDR3 is made up of 15 amino acids. The CDR3 protein is CASSLAGRPRETQYF. The CDR3 DNA is TGTGCCAGCAGCTTAGCGGGGCGCCCACGGGAGACCCAGTACTTC. Full variable domain (outside the CDR3, taken from reference TRBV11-2 and TRBJ2-5): EAGVAQSPRYKIIEKRQSVAFWCNPISGHATLYWYQQILGQGPKLLIQFQNNGVVDDSQLPKDRFSAERLKGVDSTLKIQPAKLEDSAVYLCASSLAGRPRETQYFGPGTRLLVL.

Concerning this clone itself: Other DNA sequences from this sample encode an identical CDR3 as well. The chain joins TRBV7-2 to TRBJ2-7; D remains unclear. CDR1 is SGHTA and CDR2 is FQGNSA in the germline V gene. The CDR3 is 13 residues long. Deletions cut 3 bases from V and 1 base from J, with 7 bases between. The CDR3 DNA is TGTGCCAGCAGCTTCTATGGGTCCTACGAGCAGTACTTC. The encoded protein is CASSFYGSYEQYF.

V and J are TRBV5-1 and TRBJ2-2, with 9 bases lining up with TRBD1. The length of the CDR3 is 18 residues. V dropped 0 bases and J dropped 2; count of bases not matched to a gene: 8. Germline values: CDR1 SGHRS, CDR2 YFSETQ. DNA for the CDR3: TGCGCCAGCAGCTTGGGCCAGCCGACAGGGGGTAACACCGGGGAGCTGTTTTTT. Translation gives CASSLGQPTGGNTGELFF.

This clone was counted ten times or more. The chain uses TRBV6-4 and TRBJ1-4; D gene unclear. V dropped 6 bases and J dropped 11 bases, with 19 bases sitting between them. CDR1 and CDR2 (germline): MRHNA, SNTAGT. The CDR3 sequence is 14 residues long. The CDR3 spells CASRTTAAAGKLFF. The DNA of the CDR3 is TGTGCCAGCAGAACTACAGCGGCGGCGGGGAAACTGTTTTTT.

As regards this clone: At the DNA level, this CDR3 is encoded by other sequences in the same sample as well. The V call is TRBV5-1, the J call TRBJ2-1, with TRBD1 as a possible D gene (5 bases). The CDR3 totals 15 residues. From germline, CDR1 is SGHRS and CDR2 YFSETQ. Trimming removed 0 bases at V and 1 base at J, with 8 bases between. The CDR3 region has the DNA TGCGCCAGCAGCTTGGCGTCAGGGTCCTACAATGAGCAGTTCTTC. Translation: CASSLASGSYNEQFF.

This chain uses TRBV4-1 with TRBJ2-3; D is ambiguous. The CDR3 has 17 residues. V gave up 0 bases and J gave up 6 bases, with 19 bases separating them. Germline loops: CDR1 MGHRA, CDR2 YSYEKL. The CDR3 is CASSQEAGRPAADTQYF. Here the CDR3 DNA reads TGCGCCAGCAGCCAAGAAGCCGGACGCCCGGCGGCGGATACGCAGTATTTT.

This clone has a handful of counts. CDR3 nucleotide sequence: TGTGCCTGGGGGGACAGGGGCAATCAGCCCCAGCATTTT. Translated, it gives CAWGDRGNQPQHF. V is TRBV30 and J is TRBJ1-5, with 9 bases fitting TRBD1. The CDR3 sequence is 13 residues long. CDR1 and CDR2 from the germline V gene are GTSNPN and SVGIG (reference sequence). The junction had 1 base not matched to a gene; V was cut back by 5 bases and J by 2 bases. Full variable domain (remainder filled in from reference TRBV30 and TRBJ1-5): SQTIHQWPATLVQPVGSPLSLECTVEGTSNPNLYWYRQAAGRGLQLLFYSVGIGQISSEVPQNLSASRPQDRQFILSSKKLLLSDSGFYLCAWGDRGNQPQHFGDGTRLSIL.

The chain uses TRBV15 and TRBJ2-1; no firm D call. V gave up 5 bases and J gave up 0 bases, with 8 bases separating them. CDR1 is LNHNV, CDR2 YYDKDF, per germline (reference sequence). This CDR3 has 14 amino acids. The CDR3 DNA follows: TGTGCCACCAGCGCGGATAGCTCCTACAATGAGCAGTTCTTC. It yields the protein CATSADSSYNEQFF.

V is TRBV6-7 and J is TRBJ2-3; no definite D call. TRBV6-7 is an open reading frame, and its role is uncertain. V gave up 8 bases and J gave up 2 bases, with 8 bases separating them. CDR3 length: 12 amino acids. CDR3 protein: CASSAPTDTQYF. CDR3 sequence (DNA): TGTGCCAGCTCCGCCCCCACAGATACGCAGTATTTT.

This chain links TRBV4-2 with TRBJ2-2; D perhaps matches TRBD2 (6 bases). Trimming took 1 base from V and 3 from J, leaving 18 bases between them. This CDR3 has 18 residues. The germline CDR1 and CDR2 sequences are LGHNA and YNFKEQ. The CDR3 bases are TGTGCCAGCAGCCAAGGGGTCACCCAGCGGGCTTACACCGGGGAGCTGTTTTTT. Translating it yields CASSQGVTQRAYTGELFF.

V gene TRBV5-8 combines with J gene TRBJ2-2; TRBD1 aligns across 10 bases. The CDR3 sequence is 15 residues long. The J segment lost 5 bases and the V segment lost 3 bases, leaving 4 bases of the junction unmatched. CDR1 and CDR2 (germline): SGHTS, YDEGEE. CDR3 coding DNA: TGTGCCAGCAGCTCTGACAGGGGGCGGACCGGGGAGCTGTTTTTT. Protein product: CASSSDRGRTGELFF. Using reference TRBV5-8 and TRBJ2-2 for the parts outside the CDR3, the full variable domain is EAGVTQSPTHLIKTRGQQATLRCSPISGHTSVYWYQQALGLGLQFLLWYDEGEERNRGNFPPRFSGRQFPNYSSELNVNALELEDSALYLCASSSDRGRTGELFFGEGSRLTVL.

The chain couples TRBV28 to TRBJ1-2; maybe TRBD1 (6 bases). The CDR3 runs to 14 residues. Germline CDR1 and CDR2: MDHEN and SYDVKM. V lost 5 bases to trimming and J lost 0 bases, with 10 bases between them. CDR3 coding DNA: TGTGCCAGCAGTACCGGACAGTCTAACTATGGCTACACCTTC. It yields the protein CASSTGQSNYGYTF.

This rearrangement joins TRBV18 to TRBJ1-1; 7 bases align to TRBD1. V lost 8 bases to trimming and J lost 5 bases; unmatched junction nucleotides: 11. CDR3 length: 14 residues. Per the germline V gene, CDR1 is KGHSH and CDR2 is LQKENI. The CDR3 here is CASGKAQGRTEAFF. CDR3 in DNA: TGTGCCAGCGGAAAGGCACAGGGGCGGACTGAAGCTTTCTTT.

The chain has TRBV7-2 and TRBJ2-7; 7 positions match TRBD2. J was trimmed by 4 bases and V by 2 bases; bases with no gene match: 8. This CDR3 is built from 15 residues. Per the germline V gene, CDR1 is SGHTA and CDR2 is FQGNSA. The CDR3 region is CASSLSSGVEYEQYF. CDR3 bases: TGTGCCAGCAGCTTATCTAGCGGTGTCGAGTACGAGCAGTACTTC.

This clone was detected many times. The chain recombines TRBV23-1 with TRBJ1-1; TRBD1 matches 8 bases. TRBV23-1 is given ORF status, its function remaining uncertain. This CDR3 is 15 amino acids long. V gave up 2 bases and J gave up 4 bases; unmatched junction bases: 6. The CDR3 DNA is TGCGCCAGCAGTCAAAAACAGGGGGGGTTCACTGAAGCTTTCTTT. It yields the protein CASSQKQGGFTEAFF.